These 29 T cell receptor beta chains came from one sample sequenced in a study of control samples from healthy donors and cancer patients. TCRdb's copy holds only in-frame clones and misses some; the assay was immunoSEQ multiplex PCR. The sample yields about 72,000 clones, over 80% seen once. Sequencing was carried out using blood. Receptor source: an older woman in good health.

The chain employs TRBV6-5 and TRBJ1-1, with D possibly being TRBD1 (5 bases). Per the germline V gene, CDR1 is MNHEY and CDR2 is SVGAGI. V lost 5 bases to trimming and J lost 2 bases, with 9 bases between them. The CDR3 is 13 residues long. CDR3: CASSKTGNTEAFF. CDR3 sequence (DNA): TGTGCCAGCAGTAAAACAGGAAACACTGAAGCTTTCTTT.

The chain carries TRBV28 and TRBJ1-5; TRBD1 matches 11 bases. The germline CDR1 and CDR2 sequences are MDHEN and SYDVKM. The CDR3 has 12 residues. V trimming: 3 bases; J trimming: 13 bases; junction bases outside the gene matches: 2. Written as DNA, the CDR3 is TGTGCCAGCAGTTTCCGGGACAGGGGGCAGCATTTT. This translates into CASSFRDRGQHF.

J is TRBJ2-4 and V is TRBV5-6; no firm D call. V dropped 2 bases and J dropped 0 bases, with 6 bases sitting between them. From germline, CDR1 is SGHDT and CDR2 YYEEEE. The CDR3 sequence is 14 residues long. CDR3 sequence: CASSFNVAKNIQYF. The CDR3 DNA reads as TGTGCCAGCAGCTTCAACGTAGCCAAAAACATTCAGTACTTC. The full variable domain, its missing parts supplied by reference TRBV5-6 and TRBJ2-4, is DAGVTQSPTHLIKTRGQQVTLRCSPKSGHDTVSWYQQALGQGPQFIFQYYEEEERQRGNFPDRFSGHQFPNYSSELNVNALLLGDSALYLCASSFNVAKNIQYFGAGTRLSVL.

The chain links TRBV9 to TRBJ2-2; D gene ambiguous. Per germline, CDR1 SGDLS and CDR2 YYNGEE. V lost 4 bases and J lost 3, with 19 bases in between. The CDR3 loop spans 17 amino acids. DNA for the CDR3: TGTGCCAGCAGCACTCCTAGGTTAGGTGCGGACACCGGGGAGCTGTTTTTT. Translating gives CASSTPRLGADTGELFF.

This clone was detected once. In DNA form, the CDR3 reads TGTGCCAGCAGTTTACGTGCACGGGGATCTGCAGATACGCAGTATTTT. Protein sequence: CASSLRARGSADTQYF. The chain carries TRBV28 and TRBJ2-3, with D possibly matching TRBD2 (5 bases). Trimming shortened V by 2 bases and J by 4 bases, and 16 bases separated the two germline ends. The CDR3 spans 16 residues. Germline CDR1 and CDR2: MDHEN and SYDVKM.

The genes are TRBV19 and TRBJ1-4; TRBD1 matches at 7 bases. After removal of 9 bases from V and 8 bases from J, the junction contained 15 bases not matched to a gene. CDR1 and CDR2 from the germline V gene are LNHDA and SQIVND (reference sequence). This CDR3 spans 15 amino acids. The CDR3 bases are TGTGCCAGCCGGGACAGAGGGAAGGATAGCGAAAAACTGTTTTTT. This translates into CASRDRGKDSEKLFF.

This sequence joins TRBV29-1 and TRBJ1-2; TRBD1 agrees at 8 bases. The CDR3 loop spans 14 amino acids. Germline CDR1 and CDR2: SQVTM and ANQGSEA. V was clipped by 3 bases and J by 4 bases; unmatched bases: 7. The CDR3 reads CSVDHMDRAYGYTF. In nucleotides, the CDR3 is TGCAGCGTTGATCACATGGACAGGGCCTATGGCTACACCTTC.

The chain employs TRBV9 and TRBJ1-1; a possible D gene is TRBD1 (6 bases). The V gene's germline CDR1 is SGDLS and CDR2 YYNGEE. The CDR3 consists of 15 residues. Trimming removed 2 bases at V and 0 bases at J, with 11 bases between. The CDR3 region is CASSVQGQMNTEAFF. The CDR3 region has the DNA TGTGCCAGCAGCGTTCAGGGGCAAATGAACACTGAAGCTTTCTTT. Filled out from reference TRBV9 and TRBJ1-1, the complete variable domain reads DSGVTQTPKHLITATGQRVTLRCSPRSGDLSVYWYQQSLDQGLQFLIQYYNGEERAKGNILERFSAQQFPDLHSELNLSSLELGDSALYFCASSVQGQMNTEAFFGQGTRLTVV.

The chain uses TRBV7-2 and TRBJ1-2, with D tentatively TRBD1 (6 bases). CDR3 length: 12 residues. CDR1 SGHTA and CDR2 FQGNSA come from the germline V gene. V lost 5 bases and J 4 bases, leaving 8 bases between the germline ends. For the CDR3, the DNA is TGTGCCAGCAGCCAGACAGGCTATGGCTACACCTTC. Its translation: CASSQTGYGYTF.

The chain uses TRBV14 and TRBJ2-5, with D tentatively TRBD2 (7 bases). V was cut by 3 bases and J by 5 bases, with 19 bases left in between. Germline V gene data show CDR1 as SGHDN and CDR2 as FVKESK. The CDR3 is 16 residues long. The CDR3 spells CASSHVGGADRETQYF. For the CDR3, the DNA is TGTGCCAGCAGCCACGTGGGGGGGGCCGACAGGGAGACCCAGTACTTC.

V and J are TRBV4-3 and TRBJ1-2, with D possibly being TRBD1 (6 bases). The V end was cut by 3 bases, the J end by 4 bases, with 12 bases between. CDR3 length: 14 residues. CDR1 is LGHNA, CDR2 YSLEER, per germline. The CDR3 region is CASSQLQGIYGYTF. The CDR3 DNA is TGCGCCAGCAGCCAGCTACAGGGTATCTATGGCTACACCTTC.

CDR3 DNA sequence: TGTGCCAGCAGCCAGGTTTACTACGAGCAGTACTTC. This sequence encodes CASSQVYYEQYF. The chain has TRBV3-1 (or the pseudogene TRBV3-2) and TRBJ2-7; D gene unclear. This CDR3 comprises 12 residues. Germline V gene data show CDR1 as LGHDT and CDR2 as YNNKEL (reference sequence). Deletions cut 3 bases from V and 3 bases from J, with 6 bases between.

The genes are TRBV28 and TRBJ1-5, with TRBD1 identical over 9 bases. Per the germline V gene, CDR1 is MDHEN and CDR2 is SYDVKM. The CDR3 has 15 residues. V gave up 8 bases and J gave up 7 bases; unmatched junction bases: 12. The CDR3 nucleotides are TGTGCCAGCGCACCGGGACAGGGAAGTCAACAGCCCCAGCATTTT. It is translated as CASAPGQGSQQPQHF.

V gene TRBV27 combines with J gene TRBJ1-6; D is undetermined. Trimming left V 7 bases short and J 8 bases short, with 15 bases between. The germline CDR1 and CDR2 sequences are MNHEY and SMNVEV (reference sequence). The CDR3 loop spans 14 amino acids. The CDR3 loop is CASTSIAWDSPLHF. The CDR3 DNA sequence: TGTGCCAGCACCTCAATAGCCTGGGATTCACCCCTCCACTTT.

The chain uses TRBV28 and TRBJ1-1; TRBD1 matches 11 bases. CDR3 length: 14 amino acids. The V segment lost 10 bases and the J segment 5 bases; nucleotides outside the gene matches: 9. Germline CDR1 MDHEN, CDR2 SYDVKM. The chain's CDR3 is CAIRTGGLRTEAFF. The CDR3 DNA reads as TGTGCCATACGGACAGGGGGCCTACGGACTGAAGCTTTCTTT.

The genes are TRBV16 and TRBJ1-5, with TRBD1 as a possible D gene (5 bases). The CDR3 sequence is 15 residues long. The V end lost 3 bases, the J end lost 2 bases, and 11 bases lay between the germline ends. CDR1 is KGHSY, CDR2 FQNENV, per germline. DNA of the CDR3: TGTGCCAGCAGCCAGGGACCGGCGGGCAATCAGCCCCAGCATTTT. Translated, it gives CASSQGPAGNQPQHF.

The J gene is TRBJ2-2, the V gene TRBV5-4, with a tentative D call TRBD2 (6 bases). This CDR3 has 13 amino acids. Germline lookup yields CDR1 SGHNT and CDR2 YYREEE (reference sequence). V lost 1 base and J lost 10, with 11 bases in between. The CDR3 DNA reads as TGTGCCAGCAGCTTGTGGAGGGCTAAGGAGCTGTTTTTT. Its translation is CASSLWRAKELFF.

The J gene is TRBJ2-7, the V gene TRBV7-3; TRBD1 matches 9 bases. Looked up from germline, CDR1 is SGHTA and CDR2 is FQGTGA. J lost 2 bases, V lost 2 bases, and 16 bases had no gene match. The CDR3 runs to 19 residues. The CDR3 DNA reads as TGTGCCAGCAGCTTATCCAACAGGGGGCTGGCTATCCTTCCCTACGAGCAGTACTTC. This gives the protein CASSLSNRGLAILPYEQYF.

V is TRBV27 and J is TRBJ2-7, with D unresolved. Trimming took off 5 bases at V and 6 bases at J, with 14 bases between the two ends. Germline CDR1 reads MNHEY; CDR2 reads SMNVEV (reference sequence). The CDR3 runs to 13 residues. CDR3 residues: CASSLRLKAEQYF. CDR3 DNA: TGTGCCAGCAGTCTGCGGTTAAAAGCCGAGCAGTACTTC.

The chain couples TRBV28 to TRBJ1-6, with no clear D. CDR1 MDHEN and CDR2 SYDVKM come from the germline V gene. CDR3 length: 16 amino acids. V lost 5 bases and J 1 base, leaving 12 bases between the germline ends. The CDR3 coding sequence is TGTGCCAGCAGTCTCCCCCGGGGATCCTATAATTCACCCCTCCACTTT. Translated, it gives CASSLPRGSYNSPLHF.

The CDR3 loop reads CASGDAANYGYTF. CDR3 coding DNA: TGTGCCAGTGGGGACGCAGCTAACTATGGCTACACCTTC. This chain connects TRBV19 to TRBJ1-2, with D possibly TRBD1 on 5 matching bases. The CDR3 has 13 amino acids. V dropped 8 bases and J dropped 0 bases, with 10 bases sitting between them. CDR1 LNHDA and CDR2 SQIVND come from the germline V gene (reference sequence).

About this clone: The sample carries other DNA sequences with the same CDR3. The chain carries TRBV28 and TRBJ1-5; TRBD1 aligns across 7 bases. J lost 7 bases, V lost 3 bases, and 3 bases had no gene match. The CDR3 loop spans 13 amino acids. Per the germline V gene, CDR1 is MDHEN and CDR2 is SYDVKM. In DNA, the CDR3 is TGTGCCAGCAGTTTCAGGGGGGGCCAGCCCCAGCATTTT. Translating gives CASSFRGGQPQHF.

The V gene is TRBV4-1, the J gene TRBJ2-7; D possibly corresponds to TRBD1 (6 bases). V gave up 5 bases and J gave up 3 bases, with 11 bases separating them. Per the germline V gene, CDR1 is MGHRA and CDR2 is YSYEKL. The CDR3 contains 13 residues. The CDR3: CASSLGAYYEQYF. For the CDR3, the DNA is TGCGCCAGCAGCTTGGGGGCCTACTACGAGCAGTACTTC.

CDR3 loop: CASSLRGGSSGANVLTF. The CDR3 coding sequence is TGTGCCAGCAGCTTAAGAGGCGGCAGTTCTGGGGCCAACGTCCTGACTTTC. The rearrangement joins TRBV7-3 to TRBJ2-6, with D unclear. CDR1 SGHTA and CDR2 FQGTGA come from the germline V gene. V was trimmed by 1 base and J by 1 base, leaving 11 bases between them. The CDR3 runs 17 residues.

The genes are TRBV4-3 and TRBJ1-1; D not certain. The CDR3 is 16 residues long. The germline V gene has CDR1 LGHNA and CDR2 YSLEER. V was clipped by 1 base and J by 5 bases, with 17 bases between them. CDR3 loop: CASSQGRELGATEAFF. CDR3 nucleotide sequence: TGCGCCAGCAGCCAAGGCCGGGAACTAGGTGCAACTGAAGCTTTCTTT.

The DNA for the CDR3 is TGTGCCAGTAGCGCTCGTGACCAAGGAGGCTACACCTTC. This sequence encodes CASSARDQGGYTF. The V call is TRBV19, the J call TRBJ1-2, with D unclear. This CDR3 spans 13 amino acids. Germline V CDR1 and CDR2: LNHDA, SQIVND (reference sequence). Trimming cost V 6 bases and J 8 bases, with 16 bases left between them.

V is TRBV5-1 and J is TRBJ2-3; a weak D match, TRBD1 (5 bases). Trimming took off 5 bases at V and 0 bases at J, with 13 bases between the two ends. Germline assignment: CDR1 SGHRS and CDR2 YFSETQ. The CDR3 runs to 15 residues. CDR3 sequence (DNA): TGCGCCAGCAGACGACCCAGGGCTAGCACAGATACGCAGTATTTT. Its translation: CASRRPRASTDTQYF.

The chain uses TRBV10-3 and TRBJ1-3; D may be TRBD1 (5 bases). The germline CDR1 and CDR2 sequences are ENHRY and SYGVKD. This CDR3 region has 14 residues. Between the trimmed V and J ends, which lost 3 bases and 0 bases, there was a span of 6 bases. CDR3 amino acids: CAISEDSSGNTIYF. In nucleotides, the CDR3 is TGTGCCATCAGTGAAGACAGCTCTGGAAACACCATATATTTT.

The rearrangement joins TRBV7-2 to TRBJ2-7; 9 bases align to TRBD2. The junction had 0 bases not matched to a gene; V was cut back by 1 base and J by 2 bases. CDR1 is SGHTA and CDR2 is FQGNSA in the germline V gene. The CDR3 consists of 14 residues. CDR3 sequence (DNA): TGTGCCAGCAGCTTAGGCGGGAGGGCCTACGAGCAGTACTTC. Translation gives CASSLGGRAYEQYF.